This entry is about one T cell receptor beta chain. No antigen is known for it. Naive CD8 cells lacked CD45RO, underwent positive selection for CCR7 and left out terminally differentiated effector memory CD45RA+ cells. These data are taken from a study of shared clonotypes between healthy human individuals. Study-wide points: Naive CD4 clonotype sharing across a handful of donors was roughly 5%. Specimens sampled were limited to blood, with tissue repertoires likely differing.

Generated by immunoSEQ multiplex PCR, the TCRdb table keeps only in-frame clones and is missing some. The data show some 2.1 million clones, with 93% seen just once and 1.5% to 2% held by the top ten. This CDR3 is built from 13 residues. Germline loops: CDR1 MDHEN, CDR2 SYDVKM. V was pared by 9 bases and J by 3 bases, with 15 bases between. Sample: naive CD8+ T cells from PBMCs. This clonotype was obtained from a man aged 18 to 35 in good health. Some clones in this sample may be carry-over from other donors' samples. The rearrangement uses TRBV28 and TRBJ2-7; D may correspond to TRBD1 or TRBD2 (6 bases each). The CDR3 DNA reads as TGTGCCAGTGGCCGGGGGCCAAGCTACGAGCAGTACTTC. Translation gives CASGRGPSYEQYF.